The 24 T cell receptor beta chains given below trace back to one sample, sequenced in a study of T-cell memory formation after mild COVID-19. TCRdb reanalysed the 5' RACE reads using MiXCR and keeps one entry per CDR3 protein. This sample has about 150,000 distinct CDR3 sequences, with 10% to 15% found just once. The material sequenced was PBMCs or a T cell subset sorted from them (not recorded which). These receptors were collected from a man between 18 and 35 years old who had mild COVID-19 (a few samples of this study predate the infection). Cell type and time point are not known.

This clonotype was counted a few times. V and J are TRBV2 and TRBJ2-5; D might be TRBD2 (6 bases). The V gene lost 5 bases and the J gene lost 4 bases, with 20 bases spanning the gap. The CDR3 is made up of 16 amino acids. The germline gives CDR1 SNHLY, CDR2 FYNNEI. CDR3 amino acids: CASSHNDPTSGETQYF. Here the CDR3 DNA reads TGTGCCAGCAGTCACAATGACCCGACTAGTGGAGAGACCCAGTACTTC.

The chain employs TRBV6-1 and TRBJ1-3; D is uncertain. The CDR3 consists of 14 residues. V lost 3 bases and J 4 bases, leaving 10 bases between the germline ends. The germline gives CDR1 MNHNS, CDR2 SASEGT. DNA of the CDR3: TGTGCCAGCAGTGAGTTGAACAGCGGAAACACCATATATTTT. This codes for CASSELNSGNTIYF.

This clonotype was seen a few times. The V and J genes are TRBV7-2 and TRBJ1-2; 9 positions match TRBD1. Trimming cost V 4 bases and J 4 bases; bases outside gene matches: 10. Per germline, CDR1 SGHTA and CDR2 FQGNSA. This CDR3 is 16 amino acids long. CDR3 sequence: CASSSFGGGQGYGYTF. In DNA form, the CDR3 reads TGTGCCAGCAGCTCCTTCGGTGGGGGACAGGGCTATGGCTACACCTTC.

This chain uses TRBV20-1 with TRBJ2-3; TRBD2 agrees at 10 bases. CDR1 is DFQATT and CDR2 is SNEGSKA in the germline V gene (reference sequence). V dropped 5 bases and J dropped 3; count of bases not matched to a gene: 8. CDR3 length equals 15 residues. CDR3 protein: CSARTSGVGTDTQYF. CDR3 coding DNA: TGCAGTGCTCGAACTAGCGGGGTGGGAACAGATACGCAGTATTTT.

This clonotype was counted only a few times. The chain recombines TRBV25-1 with TRBJ2-1; the match to TRBD2 covers 9 bases. The V and J ends lost 3 bases and 3 bases, in that order; junction bases with no gene match: 3. The CDR3 spans 15 residues. Germline assignment: CDR1 MGHDK and CDR2 SYGVNS. CDR3 in amino acids: CASSEAGGDYNEQFF. The CDR3 DNA reads as TGTGCCAGCAGTGAGGCGGGGGGGGACTACAATGAGCAGTTCTTC.

This clonotype was picked up a small number of times. The V and J genes are TRBV24-1 and TRBJ2-1, with D possibly being TRBD1 (7 bases). The CDR3 is 16 amino acids. The V end lost 4 bases, the J end lost 9 bases, and 21 bases lay between the germline ends. CDR1 is KGHDR, CDR2 SFDVKD, per germline. The CDR3 region is CATSETDRTGRGEQFF. DNA of the CDR3: TGTGCCACCAGTGAAACGGACAGGACTGGGCGGGGTGAGCAGTTCTTC.

This clonotype was seen a handful of times. The chain recombines TRBV30 with TRBJ2-7; 9 nucleotides align to TRBD1. From germline, CDR1 is GTSNPN and CDR2 SVGIG (reference sequence). The CDR3 sequence is 12 residues long. V trimming: 5 bases; J trimming: 5 bases; junction bases outside the gene matches: 4. CDR3 sequence reads: CAWSRDRDEQYF. CDR3 nucleotide sequence: TGTGCCTGGTCCCGGGACAGGGACGAGCAGTACTTC.

The rearrangement joins TRBV19 to TRBJ1-1; TRBD1 matches 7 bases. V dropped 10 bases and J dropped 8; count of bases not matched to a gene: 7. Per the germline V gene, CDR1 is LNHDA and CDR2 is SQIVND (reference sequence). The CDR3 runs 11 residues. CDR3 bases: TGTGCCATCCAGACAGGGCGAGAAGCTTTCTTT. Protein: CAIQTGREAFF.

This chain uses TRBV3-1 with TRBJ1-1; 11 bases line up with TRBD1. With V trimmed by 4 bases and J by 4 bases, 8 bases remained unmatched. Germline V gives CDR1 LGHDT, CDR2 YNNKEL (reference sequence). CDR3 length: 16 residues. The CDR3 nucleotides read TGTGCCAGCAGCCGATCCCCGGGACAGGGGGTCACTGAAGCTTTCTTT. Its protein product is CASSRSPGQGVTEAFF.

J is TRBJ1-1 and V is TRBV9; D is perhaps TRBD1 (6 bases). The V gene's germline CDR1 is SGDLS and CDR2 YYNGEE. The V gene lost 1 base and the J gene lost 2 bases, with 9 bases spanning the gap. The CDR3 is 14 amino acids. CDR3 residues: CASSVWGGNTEAFF. In DNA, the CDR3 is TGTGCCAGCAGCGTATGGGGGGGCAACACTGAAGCTTTCTTT.

This chain joins TRBV24-1 and TRBJ2-3; the D is unclear. This CDR3 spans 14 amino acids. Trimming removed 4 bases at V and 0 bases at J, with 7 bases between. Germline values: CDR1 KGHDR, CDR2 SFDVKD. The CDR3 is CATSEGSSTDTQYF. CDR3 coding DNA: TGTGCCACCAGTGAGGGATCTAGCACAGATACGCAGTATTTT.

This clonotype came up many times. The chain carries TRBV7-2 and TRBJ2-7, with 13 nucleotides matching TRBD2. CDR1 and CDR2 (germline): SGHTA, FQGNSA. Trimming removed 6 bases from V and 4 bases from J; junction bases left unmatched: 3. The length of the CDR3 is 14 residues. The CDR3 spells CASSRTSGGYEQYF. The CDR3, as DNA: TGTGCCAGCAGTCGGACTAGCGGGGGATACGAGCAGTACTTC.

This clonotype was recorded many times. The chain employs TRBV5-1 and TRBJ2-5; D assignment may be TRBD1 or TRBD2 (5 bases each). The V gene lost 1 base and the J gene lost 5 bases, with 15 bases spanning the gap. This CDR3 spans 15 amino acids. Per the germline V gene, CDR1 is SGHRS and CDR2 is YFSETQ. The DNA for the CDR3 is TGCGCCAGCAGCTTGTCCGGGGCAGTAGATGAGACCCAGTACTTC. It encodes CASSLSGAVDETQYF.

This clonotype was seen a few times. The chain has TRBV7-2 and TRBJ2-3; D might be TRBD2 (7 bases). Trimming pared 3 bases from V and 1 base from J, leaving 11 bases between. Germline CDR1 reads SGHTA; CDR2 reads FQGNSA. CDR3 length: 15 residues. The CDR3 DNA reads TGTGCCAGCAGCTTGGGGGGGGCCCGCACAGATACGCAGTATTTT. It translates to CASSLGGARTDTQYF.

This clonotype occurred a few times. The chain couples TRBV5-6 to TRBJ2-7; 7 nucleotides agree with TRBD2. The trim removed 7 bases at V and 4 bases at J, leaving 5 bases unmatched. Germline V lookup: CDR1 SGHDT, CDR2 YYEEEE. The CDR3 covers 12 residues. The CDR3 reads CASHSSGYEQYF. CDR3 nucleotide sequence: TGTGCCAGCCACTCTAGCGGTTACGAGCAGTACTTC.

The V gene is TRBV29-1, the J gene TRBJ2-4; no clear D. Trimming took off 4 bases at V and 8 bases at J, with 15 bases between the two ends. Germline CDR1 reads SQVTM; CDR2 reads ANQGSEA. The CDR3 loop spans 13 amino acids. This CDR3 is CSVVPSQDDIQYF. CDR3 sequence (DNA): TGCAGCGTTGTTCCTTCCCAGGACGACATTCAGTACTTC.

This clonotype was recorded at least ten times. The chain combines TRBV7-2 with TRBJ2-3, with 11 bases fitting TRBD2. The J segment lost 0 bases and the V segment lost 1 base, leaving 9 bases of the junction unmatched. The CDR3 sequence is 19 residues long. Germline loops: CDR1 SGHTA, CDR2 FQGNSA. In nucleotides, the CDR3 is TGTGCCAGCAGCTTAGGGAGACTAGCGGGATTTACTAGCACAGATACGCAGTATTTT. It translates to CASSLGRLAGFTSTDTQYF.

The rearrangement joins TRBV7-2 to TRBJ2-3; possible D gene TRBD2, 5 bases. V lost 5 bases and J lost 5, with 14 bases in between. The CDR3 runs to 14 residues. Germline CDR1 and CDR2: SGHTA and FQGNSA. The CDR3 is CASSRPARGDTQYF. The CDR3 bases are TGTGCCAGCAGCCGGCCGGCCCGGGGAGATACGCAGTATTTT. The full variable domain, its missing parts supplied by reference TRBV7-2 and TRBJ2-3, is GAGVSQSPSNKVTEKGKDVELRCDPISGHTALYWYRQSLGQGLEFLIYFQGNSAPDKSGLPSDRFSAERTGGSVSTLTIQRTQQEDSAVYLCASSRPARGDTQYFGPGTRLTVL.

Many counts were recorded for this clonotype. The chain is built from TRBV5-1 and TRBJ2-7; 10 bases are a match to TRBD1. V was pared by 0 bases and J by 6 bases, with 0 bases of the junction left unmatched. Germline CDR1 SGHRS, CDR2 YFSETQ. CDR3 length: 13 residues. CDR3: CASSLGDRGEQYF. CDR3 sequence (DNA): TGCGCCAGCAGCTTGGGGGACAGGGGCGAGCAGTACTTC.

This clonotype was detected a few times. The chain recombines TRBV4-1 with TRBJ2-3, with D hard to call. V lost 0 bases and J lost 6, with 7 bases in between. From germline, CDR1 is MGHRA and CDR2 YSYEKL. This CDR3 is built from 13 residues. DNA of the CDR3: TGCGCCAGCAGCCAAGAACAGTTCGATACGCAGTATTTT. Protein sequence: CASSQEQFDTQYF.

This rearrangement joins TRBV2 to TRBJ2-3; possibly TRBD1 for D (6 bases). Trimming took off 4 bases at V and 1 base at J, with 12 bases between the two ends. CDR3 size: 15 residues. Germline loops: CDR1 SNHLY, CDR2 FYNNEI. CDR3 sequence reads: CASSVDRLGTDTQYF. The DNA for the CDR3 is TGTGCCAGCAGTGTAGACAGGTTAGGCACAGATACGCAGTATTTT.

The CDR3 bases are TGTGCCAGCAGCAAGACCGGGACAGACACTGAAGCTTTCTTT. It is translated as CASSKTGTDTEAFF. The rearrangement joins TRBV7-2 to TRBJ1-1; 7 nucleotides align to TRBD1. CDR1 SGHTA and CDR2 FQGNSA come from the germline V gene. Germline trimming cut 5 bases from V and 3 bases from J; bases unmatched to any gene: 6. CDR3 length equals 14 residues. The full variable domain, with the rest looked up from reference TRBV7-2 and TRBJ1-1, is GAGVSQSPSNKVTEKGKDVELRCDPISGHTALYWYRQSLGQGLEFLIYFQGNSAPDKSGLPSDRFSAERTGGSVSTLTIQRTQQEDSAVYLCASSKTGTDTEAFFGQGTRLTVV.

This rearrangement joins TRBV7-2 to TRBJ2-6; no definite D call. Germline V gene sequence: CDR1 SGHTA, CDR2 FQGNSA. The CDR3 is 15 residues long. V gave up 1 base and J gave up 0 bases, with 4 bases separating them. CDR3 sequence: CASSLVHSGANVLTF. DNA of the CDR3: TGTGCCAGCAGCTTAGTGCACTCTGGGGCCAACGTCCTGACTTTC.

This clonotype has a handful of counts. V usage is TRBV5-1 and J usage is TRBJ2-7, with TRBD1 as a possible D gene (6 bases). This CDR3 is built from 16 residues. Germline CDR1 SGHRS, CDR2 YFSETQ. V was shortened by 3 bases and J by 0 bases, with 16 bases between the two germline ends. The CDR3 DNA follows: TGCGCCAGCAGCTCGACAGGTCCCCCGCTCTCCTACGAGCAGTACTTC. This codes for CASSSTGPPLSYEQYF.